Detailed here is one TCR beta chain. This entry is derived from a study of CXCR3-negative and CXCR3-positive naive CD8 T cells. The CDR3 is made up of 14 amino acids. CDR1 is MNHEY, CDR2 SVGEGT, per germline. UMI-labeled TRB cDNA libraries were prepared by 5' RACE. TCRdb derives one entry per CDR3 protein from the 5' RACE reads, leaving out DNA. The sample table includes about 90,000 distinct CDR3 sequences. J is TRBJ1-1 and V is TRBV6-2 or TRBV6-3; absent DNA, TCRdb's TRBD1 call cannot be checked. The sequence came from a human donor in good health. Some clones in this sample may be carry-over from other donors' samples. Sequencing was performed on naive CXCR3- CD8+ T cells from blood. As for subset: CD45RO-CCR7+CD27+CD95- naive CD8+ T cells lacking CXCR3 (TNR3-). This CDR3 is CASSFVRRDTEAFF.